Included here is one T cell receptor (beta chain) sequence, with context. At the DNA level, this CDR3 is encoded by other sequences in the same sample as well. The record originates from a study of beta chain features in type 1 diabetes. The sequenced template was cDNA made from the entire isolated RNA. TCRdb's table, derived via immunoSEQ multiplex PCR, lists solely in-frame clones and lacks some. The repertoire includes about 290,000 clones, approximately 8.1% of them detected once, and about 0.93% sits in the top ten. Between the trimmed V and J ends, which lost 5 bases and 6 bases, there was a span of 19 bases. Per the germline V gene, CDR1 is SGHAT and CDR2 is FQNNGV. This CDR3 region has 16 residues.

The TCR originated in a young woman in good health. Material for sequencing was central memory CD4+ T cells from blood. The chain couples TRBV11-2 to TRBJ2-2; D is possibly TRBD1 (6 bases). The CDR3 nucleotides read TGTGCCAGCAGCCCGCAGACAGGTCTTCGGTCCGGGGAGCTGTTTTTT. It translates to CASSPQTGLRSGELFF.